Below are 20 T cell receptor beta chains sequenced from a single sample in a study of cytomegalovirus exposure and HLA in healthy donors. This PCR relied on a set of 60 Vbeta primers and 13 Jbeta primers. Clones were read by immunoSEQ multiplex PCR, and TCRdb kept only the in-frame ones, dropping some. The sample has roughly 150,000 clones, roughly 66% seen once. Sequenced input: PBMCs. The source is a woman aged 18-29 years in good health and CMV-seronegative.

The gene calls are TRBV7-2 and TRBJ1-2; possible D gene TRBD1, 5 bases. This CDR3 comprises 14 residues. Germline CDR1 reads SGHTA; CDR2 reads FQGNSA. Trimming removed 4 bases from V and 3 bases from J, with 12 bases in between. The CDR3 DNA sequence: TGTGCCAGCAGCTCGGGCAGGGCCTACTATGGCTACACCTTC. Its protein product is CASSSGRAYYGYTF. The full variable domain, rest sourced from reference TRBV7-2 and TRBJ1-2, is GAGVSQSPSNKVTEKGKDVELRCDPISGHTALYWYRQSLGQGLEFLIYFQGNSAPDKSGLPSDRFSAERTGGSVSTLTIQRTQQEDSAVYLCASSSGRAYYGYTFGSGTRLTVV.

This rearrangement joins TRBV4-3 to TRBJ2-3; 8 bases agree with TRBD1. CDR1 and CDR2 from the germline V gene are LGHNA and YSLEER. The V and J ends lost 3 bases and 3 bases, in that order; junction bases with no gene match: 11. The CDR3 loop spans 17 amino acids. DNA of the CDR3: TGCGCCAGCAGCCATGGGAAACAGGGGGTAGAAACAGATACGCAGTATTTT. It specifies CASSHGKQGVETDTQYF.

This chain links TRBV4-1 with TRBJ2-1; weak D call: TRBD2 (6 bases). V dropped 1 base and J dropped 7 bases, with 11 bases sitting between them. CDR1 and CDR2 from the germline V gene are MGHRA and YSYEKL. This CDR3 spans 14 amino acids. The CDR3 DNA reads TGCGCCAGCAGCCAAGCCTTCCTAGCGAATGAGCAGTTCTTC. It specifies CASSQAFLANEQFF.

V is TRBV28 and J is TRBJ1-2; TRBD1 agrees at 8 bases. Germline trimming cut 3 bases from V and 8 bases from J; bases unmatched to any gene: 8. This CDR3 has 14 amino acids. CDR1 MDHEN and CDR2 SYDVKM come from the germline V gene. The CDR3 nucleotides read TGTGCCAGCAGTTTTGGGCAGGGGGCGCAAGGCTACACCTTC. Its translation is CASSFGQGAQGYTF.

J is TRBJ1-2 and V is TRBV4-1, with D possibly TRBD1 on 5 matching bases. Germline CDR1 and CDR2: MGHRA and YSYEKL. The CDR3 contains 16 residues. The V end lost 5 bases, the J end lost 0 bases, and 16 bases lay between the germline ends. CDR3 loop: CASSAWGRGSNYGYTF. CDR3 bases: TGCGCCAGCAGCGCTTGGGGGAGGGGCTCTAACTATGGCTACACCTTC.

The chain recombines TRBV7-2 with TRBJ1-1; a possible D gene is TRBD1 (6 bases). The CDR3 consists of 15 residues. Germline V gives CDR1 SGHTA, CDR2 FQGNSA. V was shortened by 0 bases and J by 0 bases, with 8 bases between the two germline ends. The CDR3 here is CASSLAGQLNTEAFF. The CDR3 DNA reads TGTGCCAGCAGCTTAGCAGGACAGCTGAACACTGAAGCTTTCTTT.

The chain uses TRBV27 and TRBJ2-1; D is unresolved. The germline gives CDR1 MNHEY, CDR2 SMNVEV (reference sequence). The CDR3 totals 11 residues. V was pared by 5 bases and J by 7 bases, with 6 bases between. The CDR3 nucleotides are TGTGCCAGCAGTGTTCGGAATGAGCAGTTCTTC. This translates into CASSVRNEQFF.

This clone was counted between two and nine times. The J gene is TRBJ2-7, the V gene TRBV7-8; TRBD1 matches at 7 bases. The CDR3 has 14 amino acids. Germline CDR1 SGHVS, CDR2 FQNEAQ. J gave up 3 bases and V 2 bases, and 4 bases lay outside the gene matches. The CDR3 nucleotides read TGTGCCAGCAGCTTAAGGACAGGAGACTACGAGCAGTACTTC. It is translated as CASSLRTGDYEQYF.

The CDR3 is CAWSVGGLLTGELFF. DNA of the CDR3: TGTGCCTGGAGTGTAGGCGGCCTCCTGACCGGGGAGCTGTTTTTT. The chain employs TRBV30 and TRBJ2-2; D is uncertain. V was trimmed by 0 bases and J by 5 bases, leaving 13 bases between them. This CDR3 has 15 residues. CDR1 and CDR2 from the germline V gene are GTSNPN and SVGIG (reference sequence).

This clone was counted only a few times. The rearrangement links TRBV15 to TRBJ1-1; 8 bases map to TRBD1. CDR3 size: 14 residues. Germline V gene sequence: CDR1 LNHNV, CDR2 YYDKDF (reference sequence). V dropped 4 bases and J dropped 4; count of bases not matched to a gene: 5. The CDR3 protein is CATSKDREGTEAFF. The CDR3 DNA reads TGTGCCACCAGCAAGGACAGGGAGGGCACTGAAGCTTTCTTT.

This clone was seen a single time. The chain joins TRBV6-1 to TRBJ2-1; 7 bases match TRBD2. This CDR3 spans 15 amino acids. V trimming: 1 base; J trimming: 3 bases; junction bases outside the gene matches: 3. The germline gives CDR1 MNHNS, CDR2 SASEGT. For the CDR3, the DNA is TGTGCCAGCAGTGAAGTGGGGGGGGACTACAATGAGCAGTTCTTC. It specifies CASSEVGGDYNEQFF.

This clone was seen a handful of times. The chain combines TRBV11-3 with TRBJ2-3; 10 nucleotides line up with TRBD2. CDR1 is SGHNT and CDR2 is YENEEA in the germline V gene. The ends lost 1 base at V and 11 bases at J; junction bases unmatched: 15. The CDR3 is made up of 17 amino acids. CDR3 sequence: CASSLVASGSDHRLQYF. The CDR3 DNA follows: TGTGCCAGCAGCTTAGTGGCTAGCGGGAGTGATCATCGGTTGCAGTATTTT.

V usage is TRBV5-4 and J usage is TRBJ2-1, with a possible D match to TRBD2 (6 bases). Germline lookup yields CDR1 SGHNT and CDR2 YYREEE (reference sequence). The CDR3 consists of 16 residues. V was clipped by 5 bases and J by 1 base, with 16 bases between them. The CDR3 region has the DNA TGTGCCAGCAGTCCCCCGGGAGCCAAATCCTACAATGAGCAGTTCTTC. Its protein product is CASSPPGAKSYNEQFF.

This clone was picked up a small number of times. DNA of the CDR3: TGTGCCAGCAGCCCCGGACAGGGAGGAGAAAAACTGTTTTTT. This gives the protein CASSPGQGGEKLFF. The V and J genes are TRBV11-3 and TRBJ1-4, with 8 bases that match TRBD1. The CDR3 runs to 14 residues. V trimming: 5 bases; J trimming: 8 bases; junction bases outside the gene matches: 7. Germline loops: CDR1 SGHNT, CDR2 YENEEA.

The CDR3 sequence is CASSLSSGSYEQYF. In nucleotides, the CDR3 is TGTGCCAGCAGCTTATCCTCCGGCTCCTACGAGCAGTACTTC. This sequence joins TRBV7-9 and TRBJ2-7; no clear D. Germline lookup yields CDR1 SEHNR and CDR2 FQNEAQ (reference sequence). V lost 2 bases and J lost 0, with 8 bases in between. The CDR3 runs 14 residues.

On this clone itself: The junction and the germline gene differ at one end; a read error may be behind it. The chain links TRBV28 to TRBJ2-4; D not certain. Germline values: CDR1 MDHEN, CDR2 SYDVKM. CDR3 length: 17 amino acids. The CDR3 here is CASSLFSGGSAKNSQYF. In DNA, the CDR3 is TGTGCCAGCAGTTTATTCTCTGGTGGTTCAGCCAAAAACAGTCAGTACTTC.

The chain links TRBV13 to TRBJ2-2, with unresolved D. V was pared by 2 bases and J by 5 bases, with 15 bases between. Germline lookup yields CDR1 PRHDT and CDR2 FYEKMQ (reference sequence). The CDR3 length is 16 residues. The CDR3 region is CASSLTPRLFTGELFF. CDR3 DNA: TGTGCCAGCAGCTTAACTCCTCGACTGTTTACCGGGGAGCTGTTTTTT.

This clone has only a few counts. The genes are TRBV6-4 and TRBJ1-5; 8 bases are shared with TRBD1. Germline V gene data show CDR1 as MRHNA and CDR2 as SNTAGT. The CDR3 totals 16 residues. After removal of 6 bases from V and 1 base from J, the junction contained 8 bases not matched to a gene. The CDR3, as DNA: TGTGCCAGCAGCTCACAAAACAGGGGGAGCAATCAGCCCCAGCATTTT. Its translation is CASSSQNRGSNQPQHF.

The J gene is TRBJ1-1, the V gene TRBV29-1; the D is unclear. V lost 6 bases and J 4 bases, leaving 9 bases between the germline ends. Germline loops: CDR1 SQVTM, CDR2 ANQGSEA. CDR3 length equals 11 residues. In DNA form, the CDR3 reads TGCAGCGTCGGGGAGGGCACTGAAGCTTTCTTT. It is translated as CSVGEGTEAFF. The entire variable domain, with the rest obtained from reference TRBV29-1 and TRBJ1-1, is as follows: SAVISQKPSRDICQRGTSLTIQCQVDSQVTMMFWYRQQPGQSLTLIATANQGSEATYESGFVIDKFPISRPNLTFSTLTVSNMSPEDSSIYLCSVGEGTEAFFGQGTRLTVV.

The rearrangement links TRBV2 to TRBJ2-7, with D tentatively TRBD2 (6 bases). Per the germline V gene, CDR1 is SNHLY and CDR2 is FYNNEI. The germline V and J ends were trimmed by 5 bases and 3 bases, with 8 bases remaining between them. The CDR3 consists of 12 residues. In DNA form, the CDR3 reads TGTGCCAGCAGTTGGGAGGTCTACGAGCAGTACGTC. Translation: CASSWEVYEQYV.